These 2 T cell receptor beta chains were sequenced from one sample in a study of OX40 agonist ivuxolimab in advanced cancers. Library prep was done by the immunoSEQ multiplex PCR assay. What TCRdb holds here is the immuneACCESS table cut down to in-frame rearrangements. Part of the clones is not present; checked against another copy, under half of the missing clones reflect an unresolved V gene, and the others are unexplained. Counted in this sample were tens of thousands of clones; approximately 80% of them appeared once. The ten largest clones add up to approximately 2.4% of the sample. Here the sequenced sample was CD4+ or CD8+ T cells sorted from blood, taken in a trial of the OX40 agonist ivuxolimab. The source is an adult with an advanced solid tumor such as melanoma, head and neck, liver or kidney cancer.

This clone was counted between two and nine times. The chain couples TRBV6-5 to TRBJ1-2; 10 bases fit TRBD1. The CDR3 contains 14 residues. The V and J ends lost 5 bases and 8 bases, in that order; junction bases with no gene match: 8. The germline CDR1 and CDR2 sequences are MNHEY and SVGAGI. CDR3 sequence: CASSKDRGIGGYTF. The CDR3 region has the DNA TGTGCCAGCAGTAAGGACAGGGGGATTGGAGGCTACACCTTC.

In its sample, this clone was seen a few times. The CDR3 loop reads CASSKGSLLLGNQPQHF. The CDR3 region has the DNA TGTGCCAGCAGCAAAGGTTCACTCCTTCTAGGCAATCAGCCCCAGCATTTT. The V and J genes are TRBV21-1 and TRBJ1-5. TRBV21-1 is flagged as a pseudogene. CDR3 length: 17 residues.